What follows are 30 T cell receptor beta chains derived from one specimen sequenced in a study of shared clonotypes between healthy human individuals. The naive CD8 population came from CD45RO-negative cells selected for CCR7, without terminally differentiated effector memory CD45RA+ cells. Sequencing was performed with immunoSEQ multiplex PCR; in TCRdb, only in-frame clones are kept and a portion is missing. The sample contains about 2,200,000 clones, 85% to 95% of which appear only once. The sequenced sample was naive CD8+ T cells from PBMCs. The source is a man aged 18 to 30 in good health. Some clones in this sample may be carry-over from other donors' samples.

The V gene is TRBV4-1, the J gene TRBJ2-7; D is perhaps TRBD2 (5 bases). V was shortened by 4 bases and J by 5 bases, with 12 bases between the two germline ends. The CDR3 totals 13 residues. Germline V gene lookup returns CDR1 MGHRA and CDR2 YSYEKL. For the CDR3, the DNA is TGCGCCAGCAGCCTGAATCGAGCGGACGAGCAGTACTTC. Translated: CASSLNRADEQYF.

V is TRBV11-3 and J is TRBJ2-7; D possibly corresponds to TRBD1 (5 bases). This CDR3 contains 14 residues. Germline V gives CDR1 SGHNT, CDR2 YENEEA. V lost 5 bases to trimming and J lost 4 bases, with 15 bases between them. The CDR3 reads CASSPRVGKYEQYF. CDR3 coding DNA: TGTGCCAGCAGCCCCAGGGTTGGTAAATACGAGCAGTACTTC.

This chain connects TRBV28 to TRBJ2-5; 12 nucleotides agree with TRBD2. The CDR3 is made up of 17 amino acids. V gave up 4 bases and J gave up 5 bases; unmatched junction bases: 11. Germline V gene lookup returns CDR1 MDHEN and CDR2 SYDVKM. CDR3 sequence: CASSSPPLAGGWETQYF. The CDR3 DNA is TGTGCCAGCAGTTCACCTCCGCTAGCGGGAGGGTGGGAGACCCAGTACTTC. Drawing the rest from reference TRBV28 and TRBJ2-5, the complete variable domain is DVKVTQSSRYLVKRTGEKVFLECVQDMDHENMFWYRQDPGLGLRLIYFSYDVKMKEKGDIPEGYSVSREKKERFSLILESASTNQTSMYLCASSSPPLAGGWETQYFGPGTRLLVL.

The chain has TRBV6-1 and TRBJ2-1; tentative D call: TRBD1 (6 bases). Germline V lookup: CDR1 MNHNS, CDR2 SASEGT. V gave up 0 bases and J gave up 4 bases, with 16 bases separating them. The CDR3 is made up of 17 amino acids. The CDR3 nucleotides are TGTGCCAGCAGTGAAGCCGGCAAGACAGGAACATACAATGAGCAGTTCTTC. Amino acid sequence: CASSEAGKTGTYNEQFF.

The V and J genes are TRBV11-1 and TRBJ2-7; TRBD1 matches at 9 bases. The germline gives CDR1 SGHAT, CDR2 FQDESV (reference sequence). The V and J ends lost 6 bases and 4 bases, in that order; junction bases with no gene match: 10. The CDR3 runs 15 residues. As DNA, the CDR3 is TGTGCCAGCAGAAATACGGGACAGGGCCCATACGAGCAGTACTTC. Protein: CASRNTGQGPYEQYF. Full variable domain (rest looked up from reference TRBV11-1 and TRBJ2-7): EAEVAQSPRYKITEKSQAVAFWCDPISGHATLYWYRQILGQGPELLVQFQDESVVDDSQLPKDRFSAERLKGVDSTLKIQPAELGDSAMYLCASRNTGQGPYEQYFGPGTRLTVT.

This chain uses TRBV6-6 with TRBJ2-3; tentatively, D is TRBD1 (6 bases). The CDR3 has 16 amino acids. CDR1 is MNHNY and CDR2 is SVGAGI in the germline V gene (reference sequence). The ends were cut back, 0 bases at V and 0 bases at J, with 10 bases in the middle. CDR3 sequence: CASSYSRDTSTDTQYF. The CDR3 DNA follows: TGTGCCAGCAGTTACTCCCGGGACACCAGCACAGATACGCAGTATTTT.

Comments on this clone: This same CDR3 is encoded by further DNA sequences in the sample. The V call is TRBV29-1, the J call TRBJ2-7, with TRBD1 as a possible D gene (5 bases). V lost 1 base, J lost 3 bases, and 7 bases lay in between. The CDR3 has 12 amino acids. Germline lookup yields CDR1 SQVTM and CDR2 ANQGSEA. CDR3 in amino acids: CSVEVDSYEQYF. CDR3 DNA: TGCAGCGTTGAAGTCGACAGCTACGAGCAGTACTTC.

The chain joins TRBV10-3 to TRBJ2-7, with 11 bases aligning to TRBD2. Germline assignment: CDR1 ENHRY and CDR2 SYGVKD. Germline trimming cut 4 bases from V and 1 base from J; bases unmatched to any gene: 3. The CDR3 runs to 15 residues. In DNA, the CDR3 is TGTGCCATCAGTGGGGGACTAGCGGTATCCTACGAGCAGTACTTC. The encoded protein is CAISGGLAVSYEQYF.

The gene calls are TRBV27 and TRBJ1-5, with TRBD1 as a possible D gene (6 bases). Trimming removed 3 bases from V and 8 bases from J, with 14 bases in between. This CDR3 has 14 amino acids. Per germline, CDR1 MNHEY and CDR2 SMNVEV (reference sequence). CDR3 coding DNA: TGTGCCAGCAGTTTCGTGGGGGGCGCGGAGCCCCAGCATTTT. The encoded protein is CASSFVGGAEPQHF.

The rearrangement joins TRBV5-4 to TRBJ1-2; possible D gene TRBD1, 6 bases. This CDR3 is 16 amino acids long. Trimming removed 0 bases at V and 0 bases at J, with 12 bases between. CDR1 is SGHNT and CDR2 is YYREEE in the germline V gene (reference sequence). CDR3 coding DNA: TGTGCCAGCAGCTTGGTCCGGGACACCGCTAACTATGGCTACACCTTC. It is translated as CASSLVRDTANYGYTF.

This chain links TRBV7-9 with TRBJ1-4, with D hard to call. V lost 0 bases to trimming and J lost 3 bases, with 5 bases between them. The CDR3 has 14 amino acids. The V gene's germline CDR1 is SEHNR and CDR2 FQNEAQ (reference sequence). In DNA, the CDR3 is TGTGCCAGCAGCTTAGCGCCTCCTAATGAAAAACTGTTTTTT. Amino acids: CASSLAPPNEKLFF.

This sequence joins TRBV6-4 and TRBJ2-7; D is possibly TRBD2 (6 bases). V was clipped by 2 bases and J by 3 bases, with 20 bases between them. CDR1 is MRHNA, CDR2 SNTAGT, per germline. CDR3 length: 17 residues. CDR3 in DNA: TGTGCCAGCAGTGACACACGCCGGGGACTTAAAAACTACGAGCAGTACTTC. It encodes CASSDTRRGLKNYEQYF.

This clone has a single count. The chain carries TRBV6-1 and TRBJ2-4; D is ambiguous. Germline values: CDR1 MNHNS, CDR2 SASEGT. This CDR3 region has 14 residues. Trimming removed 8 bases from V and 3 bases from J, with 14 bases in between. Here the CDR3 DNA reads TGTGCCAGCGATCCGAGAGGCGGCAAAAACATTCAGTACTTC. Translated, it gives CASDPRGGKNIQYF.

This sequence joins TRBV4-3 and TRBJ2-1; the match to TRBD2 covers 13 bases. From germline, CDR1 is LGHNA and CDR2 YSLEER. The V gene end was trimmed by 4 bases and the J gene end by 7 bases; junction bases not matched to a gene: 4. The CDR3 runs to 15 residues. For the CDR3, the DNA is TGCGCCAGCAGCCTAGGGACTAGCGGGGAGAATGAGCAGTTCTTC. Translated: CASSLGTSGENEQFF.

The genes are TRBV2 and TRBJ2-1, with no clear D. The V gene's germline CDR1 is SNHLY and CDR2 FYNNEI. With 7 bases removed from V and 2 bases from J, the gap between germline ends came to 12 bases. CDR3 length: 14 residues. CDR3 nucleotides: TGTGCCAGCAACCCCGATTACCCCTACAATGAGCAGTTCTTC. It yields the protein CASNPDYPYNEQFF.

This rearrangement joins TRBV6-5 to TRBJ1-1; tentative D call: TRBD1 (5 bases). Germline V gives CDR1 MNHEY, CDR2 SVGAGI. This CDR3 region has 15 residues. Trimming cost V 0 bases and J 10 bases, with 18 bases left between them. CDR3 protein: CASSYSMGVRVSAFF. The CDR3 bases are TGTGCCAGCAGTTACTCGATGGGGGTTCGGGTTTCAGCTTTCTTT.

On this clone: Other DNA sequences in this sample translate to the same CDR3. The chain has TRBV28 and TRBJ2-7; TRBD1 matches 7 bases. The CDR3 has 13 residues. Germline lookup yields CDR1 MDHEN and CDR2 SYDVKM. Germline trimming cut 6 bases from V and 2 bases from J; bases unmatched to any gene: 4. The CDR3 spells CASSLQGAYEQYF. The CDR3 DNA sequence: TGTGCCAGCAGCCTCCAGGGGGCCTACGAGCAGTACTTC.

The V gene is TRBV10-3, the J gene TRBJ2-2, with 7 bases identical to TRBD1. CDR1 ENHRY and CDR2 SYGVKD come from the germline V gene. This CDR3 spans 16 amino acids. J gave up 4 bases and V 8 bases, and 13 bases lay outside the gene matches. DNA of the CDR3: TGTGCCATCCCCTCCAAGGCAGGGGGTTTCACCGGGGAGCTGTTTTTT. Translating it yields CAIPSKAGGFTGELFF.

This clone was found a few times. Other DNA variants within this sample encode the same CDR3. CDR3 nucleotides: TGTGCCAGCAGTTTCCGGGAACGTGGCCAGCCCCAGCATTTT. Translated, it gives CASSFRERGQPQHF. The V call is TRBV27, the J call TRBJ1-5; D is uncertain. The CDR3 totals 14 residues. The V end was cut by 3 bases, the J end by 7 bases, with 13 bases between. CDR1 and CDR2 (germline): MNHEY, SMNVEV (reference sequence).

This clone was recorded a few times. The rearrangement joins TRBV4-1 to TRBJ1-5; 9 nucleotides align to TRBD1. V lost 4 bases, J lost 7 bases, and 8 bases stayed unmatched. From germline, CDR1 is MGHRA and CDR2 YSYEKL. This CDR3 has 15 residues. The CDR3 DNA reads TGCGCCAGCAGCCCCGACAGGGGGTTCGGGCAGCCCCAGCATTTT. This codes for CASSPDRGFGQPQHF.

This sequence joins TRBV27 and TRBJ1-2; D unclear. Germline lookup yields CDR1 MNHEY and CDR2 SMNVEV (reference sequence). The CDR3 extends over 13 amino acids. V lost 5 bases and J 7 bases, leaving 14 bases between the germline ends. CDR3: CASSPEVRIGYTF. DNA for the CDR3: TGTGCCAGCAGTCCGGAGGTCCGTATTGGCTACACCTTC.

The chain joins TRBV5-1 to TRBJ1-3; the D is unclear. The CDR3 has 15 amino acids. The V gene's germline CDR1 is SGHRS and CDR2 YFSETQ. V dropped 3 bases and J dropped 3 bases, with 13 bases sitting between them. CDR3 sequence (DNA): TGCGCCAGCAGCTCTGCTTGGGGTAGTGGAAACACCATATATTTT. Translating it yields CASSSAWGSGNTIYF.

The chain uses TRBV6-1 and TRBJ2-1, with TRBD2 matching over 7 bases. V dropped 5 bases and J dropped 3; count of bases not matched to a gene: 7. The germline V gene encodes CDR1 MNHNS and CDR2 SASEGT. This CDR3 spans 15 amino acids. The DNA for the CDR3 is TGTGCCAGCAGTCGACTAGCAGGAGGCTACAATGAGCAGTTCTTC. This encodes CASSRLAGGYNEQFF.

The CDR3 DNA follows: TGCAGCGTTGAAGTGCGGGACATCCGAGAGACCCAGTACTTC. It yields the protein CSVEVRDIRETQYF. V usage is TRBV29-1 and J usage is TRBJ2-5; D tentatively fits TRBD1 or TRBD2 (6 bases each). This CDR3 has 14 amino acids. Germline values: CDR1 SQVTM, CDR2 ANQGSEA. The V end was cut by 1 base, the J end by 4 bases, with 13 bases between.

The V gene is TRBV6-5, the J gene TRBJ1-2; D is uncertain. Germline CDR1 MNHEY, CDR2 SVGAGI. V lost 4 bases to trimming and J lost 1 base, with 7 bases between them. The CDR3 runs 13 residues. CDR3 coding DNA: TGTGCCAGCAGTTTTGGACGTAACTATGGCTACACCTTC. Translating gives CASSFGRNYGYTF.

The gene calls are TRBV7-9 and TRBJ1-6; D not resolved. This CDR3 is 14 amino acids long. Trimming stripped 6 bases from V and 5 bases from J, with 11 bases between. Germline V gene sequence: CDR1 SEHNR, CDR2 FQNEAQ (reference sequence). The CDR3 sequence is CASSPRGNNSPLHF. The CDR3 nucleotides are TGTGCCAGCAGTCCACGCGGTAATAATTCACCCCTCCACTTT. Full variable domain (rest looked up from reference TRBV7-9 and TRBJ1-6): DTGVSQNPRHKITKRGQNVTFRCDPISEHNRLYWYRQTLGQGPEFLTYFQNEAQLEKSRLLSDRFSAERPKGSFSTLEIQRTEQGDSAMYLCASSPRGNNSPLHFGNGTRLTVT.

V gene TRBV11-1 combines with J gene TRBJ2-5, with D uncertain. This CDR3 contains 14 residues. The germline V and J ends were trimmed by 1 base and 2 bases, with 8 bases remaining between them. CDR1 SGHAT and CDR2 FQDESV come from the germline V gene (reference sequence). The CDR3 DNA sequence: TGTGCCAGCAGCTTAGTATCCAGACAAGAGACCCAGTACTTC. It codes for CASSLVSRQETQYF.

The chain has TRBV5-1 and TRBJ2-7; unclear D gene. The length of the CDR3 is 16 residues. V shed 4 bases and J shed 3 bases, with 20 bases lying between them. Germline V gives CDR1 SGHRS, CDR2 YFSETQ. CDR3 sequence: CASSLRPREERYEQYF. CDR3 coding DNA: TGCGCCAGCAGCCTCCGCCCGCGAGAGGAGCGCTACGAGCAGTACTTC. The variable domain in full, with the rest retrieved from reference TRBV5-1 and TRBJ2-7, is KAGVTQTPRYLIKTRGQQVTLSCSPISGHRSVSWYQQTPGQGLQFLFEYFSETQRNKGNFPGRFSGRQFSNSRSEMNVSTLELGDSALYLCASSLRPREERYEQYFGPGTRLTVT.

The chain joins TRBV7-2 to TRBJ2-7; tentatively, D is TRBD1 (5 bases). V dropped 5 bases and J dropped 3 bases, with 17 bases sitting between them. The CDR3 sequence is 15 residues long. The V gene's germline CDR1 is SGHTA and CDR2 FQGNSA. The CDR3 reads CASSAAAAGIYEQYF. In DNA form, the CDR3 reads TGTGCCAGCAGCGCAGCCGCCGCAGGGATCTACGAGCAGTACTTC.

The CDR3 coding sequence is TGTGCCAGCAGTGACGGACAGGGTCACGAGCAGTACTTC. Translated: CASSDGQGHEQYF. The V and J genes are TRBV2 and TRBJ2-7; 8 bases are shared with TRBD1. The CDR3 totals 13 residues. CDR1 and CDR2 (germline): SNHLY, FYNNEI. V lost 3 bases to trimming and J lost 5 bases; unmatched junction nucleotides: 3.